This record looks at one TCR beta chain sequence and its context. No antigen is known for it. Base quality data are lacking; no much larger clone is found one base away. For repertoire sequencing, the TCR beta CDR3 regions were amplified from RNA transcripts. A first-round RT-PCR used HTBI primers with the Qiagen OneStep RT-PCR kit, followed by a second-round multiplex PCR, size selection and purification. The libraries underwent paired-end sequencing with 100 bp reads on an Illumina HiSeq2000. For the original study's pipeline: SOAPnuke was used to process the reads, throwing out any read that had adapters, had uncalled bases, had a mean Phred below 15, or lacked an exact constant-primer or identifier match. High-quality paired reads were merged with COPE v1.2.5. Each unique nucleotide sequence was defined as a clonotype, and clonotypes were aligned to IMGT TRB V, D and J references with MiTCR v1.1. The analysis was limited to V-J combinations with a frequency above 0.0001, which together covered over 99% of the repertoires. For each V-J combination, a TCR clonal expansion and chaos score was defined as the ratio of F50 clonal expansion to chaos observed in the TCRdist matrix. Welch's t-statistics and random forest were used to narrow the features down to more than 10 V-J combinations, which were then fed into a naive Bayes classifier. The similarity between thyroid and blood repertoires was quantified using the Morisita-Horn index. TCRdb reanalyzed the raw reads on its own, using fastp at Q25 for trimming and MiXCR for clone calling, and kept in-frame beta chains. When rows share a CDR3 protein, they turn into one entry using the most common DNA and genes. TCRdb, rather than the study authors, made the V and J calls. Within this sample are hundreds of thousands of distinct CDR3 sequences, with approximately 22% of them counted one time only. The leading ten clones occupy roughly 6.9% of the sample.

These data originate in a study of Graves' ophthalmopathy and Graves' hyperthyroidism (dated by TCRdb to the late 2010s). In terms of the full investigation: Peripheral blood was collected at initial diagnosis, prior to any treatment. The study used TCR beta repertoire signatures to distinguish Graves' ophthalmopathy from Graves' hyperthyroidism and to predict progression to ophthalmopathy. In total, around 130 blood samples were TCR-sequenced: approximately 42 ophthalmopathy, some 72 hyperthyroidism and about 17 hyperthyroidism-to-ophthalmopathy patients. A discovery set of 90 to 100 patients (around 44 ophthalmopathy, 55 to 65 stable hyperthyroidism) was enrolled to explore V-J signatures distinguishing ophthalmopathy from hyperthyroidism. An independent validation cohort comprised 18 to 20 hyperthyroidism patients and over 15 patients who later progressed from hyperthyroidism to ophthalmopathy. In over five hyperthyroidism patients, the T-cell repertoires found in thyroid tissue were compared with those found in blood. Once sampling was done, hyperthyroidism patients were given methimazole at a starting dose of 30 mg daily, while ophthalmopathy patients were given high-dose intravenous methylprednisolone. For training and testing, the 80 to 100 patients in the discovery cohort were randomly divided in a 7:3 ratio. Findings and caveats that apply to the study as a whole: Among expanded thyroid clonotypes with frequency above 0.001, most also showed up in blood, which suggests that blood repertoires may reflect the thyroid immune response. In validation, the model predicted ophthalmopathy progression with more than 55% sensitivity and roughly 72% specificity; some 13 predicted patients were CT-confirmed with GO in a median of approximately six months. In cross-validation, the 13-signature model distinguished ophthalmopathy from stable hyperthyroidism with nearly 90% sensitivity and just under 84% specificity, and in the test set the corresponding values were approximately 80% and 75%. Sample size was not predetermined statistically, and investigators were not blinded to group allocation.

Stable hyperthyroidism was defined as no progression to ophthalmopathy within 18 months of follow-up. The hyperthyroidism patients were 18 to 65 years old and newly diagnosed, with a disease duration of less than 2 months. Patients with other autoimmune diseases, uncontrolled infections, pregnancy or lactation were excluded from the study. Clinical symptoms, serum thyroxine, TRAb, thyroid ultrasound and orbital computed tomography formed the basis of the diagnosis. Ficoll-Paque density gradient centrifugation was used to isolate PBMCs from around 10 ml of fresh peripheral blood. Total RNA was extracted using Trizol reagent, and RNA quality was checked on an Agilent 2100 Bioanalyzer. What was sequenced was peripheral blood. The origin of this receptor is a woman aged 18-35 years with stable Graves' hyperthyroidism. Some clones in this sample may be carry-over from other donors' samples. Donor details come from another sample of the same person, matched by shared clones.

CDR3 reads: CSAPSKREVSEQYF. The sequence in DNA is TGCAGTGCGCCATCGAAGCGGGAGGTTTCCGAGCAGTACTTC. The chain employs TRBV20-1 and TRBJ2-7; TRBD2 fits 9 bases in the junction. The germline V gene (reference sequence) provides CDR1 DFQATT and CDR2 SNEGSKA. Including cysteine and phenylalanine, the CDR3 has 14 amino acids. Left in the record is the CDR3 DNA by itself, 42 bases read in frame from the first base. V ends up 6 bases short and J 6 bases short, with an unmatched junction base count of 12.